The clone carrying this T cell receptor (beta chain) was detected only a few times. This sample is part of a study of T-cell memory formation after mild COVID-19. TCRdb passed the 5' RACE reads through MiXCR, listing each CDR3 protein once. The table has hundreds of thousands of distinct CDR3 sequences, around 17% seen once. V was pared by 6 bases and J by 4 bases, with 6 bases of the junction left unmatched. The CDR3 length is 16 residues. CDR1 is SGHTA, CDR2 FQGNSA, per germline. The source is an adult woman who had mild COVID-19 (a few samples of this study predate the infection). Cell type and time point are not known. The chain has TRBV7-2 and TRBJ2-2; 12 bases fit TRBD2. Sequenced material: PBMCs or a T cell subset sorted from them (not recorded which). In nucleotides, the CDR3 is TGTGCCAGCAGTTCTAGCGGGAGGGCCGTCACCGGGGAGCTGTTTTTT. Translation: CASSSSGRAVTGELFF. Supplemented by reference TRBV7-2 and TRBJ2-2, the full variable domain reads GAGVSQSPSNKVTEKGKDVELRCDPISGHTALYWYRQSLGQGLEFLIYFQGNSAPDKSGLPSDRFSAERTGGSVSTLTIQRTQQEDSAVYLCASSSSGRAVTGELFFGEGSRLTVL.